This T cell receptor beta chain was observed in a study of CD8+ T cells in alopecia areata. Broader study findings: TCR sharing was clearer in mice than between patients, perhaps partly owing to patient HLA diversity.

Extraction and reverse transcription of RNA yielded cDNA as the sequencing template. Generated by immunoSEQ multiplex PCR, the TCRdb table keeps only in-frame clones and is missing some. The data show under 300,000 clones, under 70% seen once. Concerning this clone: Its antigen is unknown.

This CDR3 is 12 amino acids long. V shed 7 bases, J shed 10 bases, and the junction held 5 bases outside the gene matches. Germline CDR1 and CDR2: SQVTM and ANQGSEA. The clonotype originates from a human donor with alopecia areata. The starting material was CD4+ T cells sorted from blood, obtained at week 0. The V call is TRBV29-1, the J call TRBJ1-6, with 9 bases lining up with TRBD1. This CDR3 reads CSAGTGTSPLHF. CDR3 bases: TGCAGCGCCGGGACAGGGACATCACCCCTCCACTTT.